The next 28 T cell receptor beta chains were all read from a single sample in a study of response to subunit inactivated influenza vaccine. MiXCR was run by TCRdb on the RT-PCR reads, yielding one entry per CDR3 protein. The sample has some 150,000 distinct CDR3 sequences, around 12% seen once. These records were also assigned to another study, of T cells expressing NK-cell markers. That publication notes: Production of TCR beta cDNA relied on 5'RACE template switching with UMIs.

Sequences were derived from CD8+ T cells sorted from PBMCs, sampled 11 to 12 days after vaccination. The receptors come from a man aged 45-60 years who received an inactivated influenza vaccine.

The V and J genes are TRBV15 and TRBJ1-2, with a weak D call TRBD1 (6 bases). The CDR3 spans 14 residues. The germline gives CDR1 LNHNV, CDR2 YYDKDF (reference sequence). Trimming left V 2 bases short and J 5 bases short, with 12 bases between. The CDR3 region is CATSRWTATYGYTF. The CDR3 nucleotides read TGTGCCACCAGCAGATGGACAGCCACGTATGGCTACACCTTC.

V gene TRBV10-2 combines with J gene TRBJ2-3; D unclear. The germline gives CDR1 WSHSY, CDR2 SAAADI. Trimming removed 2 bases at V and 0 bases at J, with 6 bases between. The CDR3 runs to 14 residues. The CDR3 here is CASSETPSTDTQYF. DNA of the CDR3: TGCGCCAGCAGTGAGACTCCGAGCACAGATACGCAGTATTTT.

In its sample, this clonotype was seen a few times. This chain uses TRBV7-3 with TRBJ2-1; 11 nucleotides align to TRBD2. Germline V lookup: CDR1 SGHTA, CDR2 FQGTGA. The CDR3 has 15 amino acids. V was pared by 6 bases and J by 5 bases, with 6 bases of the junction left unmatched. This CDR3 reads CASREPGLADNEQFF. In DNA, the CDR3 is TGTGCCAGCAGGGAACCGGGACTAGCGGACAATGAGCAGTTCTTC.

The chain employs TRBV28 and TRBJ2-3, with unresolved D. CDR1 MDHEN and CDR2 SYDVKM come from the germline V gene. This CDR3 spans 14 amino acids. Trimming left V 2 bases short and J 0 bases short, with 6 bases between. CDR3 sequence: CASSLAVSTDTQYF. Here the CDR3 DNA reads TGTGCCAGCAGTTTAGCGGTGAGCACAGATACGCAGTATTTT.

This clonotype was seen only once. The gene calls are TRBV18 and TRBJ2-5, with 12 positions matching TRBD1. Germline V lookup: CDR1 KGHSH, CDR2 LQKENI. This CDR3 has 15 residues. The junction had 2 bases not matched to a gene; V was cut back by 2 bases and J by 4 bases. The CDR3 DNA reads TGTGCCAGCTCACCAAGGGACAGGGGGCCAGAGACCCAGTACTTC. This translates into CASSPRDRGPETQYF.

V and J are TRBV5-4 and TRBJ2-1; perhaps TRBD2 as D (5 bases). Per germline, CDR1 SGHNT and CDR2 YYREEE (reference sequence). V shed 0 bases and J shed 8 bases, with 12 bases lying between them. This CDR3 contains 14 residues. The DNA for the CDR3 is TGTGCCAGCAGCTTGGGACTAAGTCTCGATGAGCAGTTCTTC. Amino acid sequence: CASSLGLSLDEQFF.

This chain links TRBV29-1 with TRBJ2-7, with 8 bases that match TRBD1. This CDR3 is 15 amino acids long. The ends lost 1 base at V and 2 bases at J; junction bases unmatched: 7. Per germline, CDR1 SQVTM and CDR2 ANQGSEA. The CDR3 spells CSVEGFRDRPYEQYF. The CDR3 DNA reads as TGCAGCGTTGAAGGATTCCGGGACAGGCCCTACGAGCAGTACTTC.

This clonotype occurred a few times. V usage is TRBV29-1 and J usage is TRBJ2-3; 9 bases line up with TRBD1. This CDR3 has 14 amino acids. The trim removed 6 bases at V and 1 base at J, leaving 5 bases unmatched. CDR1 SQVTM and CDR2 ANQGSEA come from the germline V gene. The CDR3 DNA reads as TGCAGCGTCTCGGGACAGGGCGGCACAGATACGCAGTATTTT. It is translated as CSVSGQGGTDTQYF.

The J gene is TRBJ2-1, the V gene TRBV9; 7 positions agree with TRBD1. V lost 3 bases and J lost 7; bases outside the gene matches: 7. CDR1 SGDLS and CDR2 YYNGEE come from the germline V gene. This CDR3 has 14 residues. The CDR3 bases are TGTGCCAGCAGCGAAACCTCACAGGGGAATGAGCAGTTCTTC. It encodes CASSETSQGNEQFF.

This clonotype was observed a handful of times. The chain combines TRBV28 with TRBJ2-2; D is possibly TRBD1 or TRBD2 (5 bases each). V was shortened by 5 bases and J by 2 bases, with 18 bases between the two germline ends. This CDR3 contains 17 residues. The germline CDR1 and CDR2 sequences are MDHEN and SYDVKM. CDR3 coding DNA: TGTGCCAGCAGTACCGGGGCCAGGCTAGATAACACCGGGGAGCTGTTTTTT. Amino acid sequence: CASSTGARLDNTGELFF.

This clonotype was seen a handful of times. Here the CDR3 DNA reads TGTGCCAGCAGCTTTGTAGCGGGAGCTCGCGAGACCCAGTACTTC. As protein: CASSFVAGARETQYF. The chain carries TRBV7-8 and TRBJ2-5; 9 bases match TRBD2. The CDR3 consists of 15 residues. V lost 3 bases and J lost 5; bases outside the gene matches: 7. Germline CDR1 is SGHVS and CDR2 is FQNEAQ.

A few counts support this clonotype. The V call is TRBV7-3, the J call TRBJ2-7; maybe TRBD2 (5 bases). Deletions cut 5 bases from V and 3 bases from J, with 23 bases between. CDR3 length: 17 amino acids. CDR1 is SGHTA, CDR2 FQGTGA, per germline. CDR3 sequence: CASSAKLGSPELYEQYF. DNA for the CDR3: TGTGCCAGCAGCGCGAAACTAGGATCTCCGGAACTCTACGAGCAGTACTTC.

In its sample, this clonotype was seen a few times. The chain joins TRBV7-9 to TRBJ1-2; maybe TRBD1 (5 bases). This CDR3 has 16 residues. V was clipped by 6 bases and J by 3 bases, with 20 bases between them. CDR1 SEHNR and CDR2 FQNEAQ come from the germline V gene (reference sequence). CDR3 protein: CASSGVRRDFDYGYTF. The CDR3 DNA is TGTGCCAGCAGTGGGGTTAGGAGGGACTTTGACTATGGCTACACCTTC.

This clonotype was counted at least ten times. This chain links TRBV6-1 with TRBJ1-6, with no clear D. This CDR3 is 14 amino acids long. Germline loops: CDR1 MNHNS, CDR2 SASEGT. The V end was cut by 10 bases, the J end by 3 bases, with 13 bases between. The CDR3: CATSEGHYNSPLHF. The CDR3 coding sequence is TGTGCCACCTCAGAAGGGCACTATAATTCACCCCTCCACTTT.

This clonotype was seen repeatedly, ten times or more. The CDR3 DNA is TGTGCCAGCAGCCCCTACAGGGCTGCAGGGGAGCAGTACTTC. Translating it yields CASSPYRAAGEQYF. The chain carries TRBV7-2 and TRBJ2-7, with D perhaps TRBD1 (6 bases). CDR1 is SGHTA, CDR2 FQGNSA, per germline. The V gene lost 5 bases and the J gene lost 7 bases, with 18 bases spanning the gap. CDR3 length equals 14 residues.

This clonotype was counted between two and nine times. The CDR3 protein is CASSGVGNQETQYF. The CDR3, as DNA: TGTGCCAGCAGTGGAGTGGGCAACCAAGAGACCCAGTACTTC. V is TRBV2 and J is TRBJ2-5; D is uncertain. Trimming took 4 bases from V and 0 from J, leaving 9 bases between them. Germline V CDR1 and CDR2: SNHLY, FYNNEI. The CDR3 runs 14 residues.

This clonotype was seen a handful of times. This sequence joins TRBV10-3 and TRBJ2-7; D perhaps matches TRBD2 (6 bases). This CDR3 has 13 residues. Germline-derived CDR1 and CDR2 are ENHRY and SYGVKD. The germline V and J ends were trimmed by 8 bases and 0 bases, with 11 bases remaining between them. The CDR3 loop reads CAIRSGSSYEQYF. The CDR3 DNA sequence: TGTGCCATCCGTAGCGGAAGCTCCTACGAGCAGTACTTC.

This clonotype was detected a few times. The J gene is TRBJ2-7, the V gene TRBV20-1, with D possibly TRBD2 on 5 matching bases. Per the germline V gene, CDR1 is DFQATT and CDR2 is SNEGSKA (reference sequence). The CDR3 sequence is 15 residues long. The V end was cut by 0 bases, the J end by 1 base, with 13 bases between. The CDR3 nucleotides are TGCAGTGCTAGAGATGTGGCAGGACTTTCCTACGAGCAGTACTTC. This translates into CSARDVAGLSYEQYF.

The table lists this clonotype with a few counts. The chain links TRBV28 to TRBJ1-5; 9 bases match TRBD1. The CDR3 spans 15 residues. Unmatched junction bases numbered 8, after V lost 5 bases and J lost 6 bases. The germline CDR1 and CDR2 sequences are MDHEN and SYDVKM. CDR3 sequence (DNA): TGTGCCAGCAGTCCGGACAGGGGTGCGGGTCAGCCCCAGCATTTT. Amino acid sequence: CASSPDRGAGQPQHF.

The CDR3 sequence: CASSQDVLGVDSGANVLTF. CDR3 nucleotides: TGCGCCAGCAGCCAAGACGTTTTGGGGGTAGACTCTGGGGCCAACGTCCTGACTTTC. The chain couples TRBV4-3 to TRBJ2-6; possibly TRBD1 or TRBD2 for D (5 bases each). Germline V gene sequence: CDR1 LGHNA, CDR2 YSLEER. There are 19 residues in the CDR3. Trimming removed 0 bases at V and 0 bases at J, with 15 bases between.

This clonotype was recorded a few times. The chain carries TRBV7-2 and TRBJ2-1; D not resolved. This CDR3 comprises 12 residues. Germline V gene sequence: CDR1 SGHTA, CDR2 FQGNSA. The V end lost 3 bases, the J end lost 10 bases, and 10 bases lay between the germline ends. Here the CDR3 DNA reads TGTGCCAGCAGCTTTTCCTACCAGGAGCAGTTCTTC. Translation: CASSFSYQEQFF.

This clonotype came up a few times. CDR3 residues: CASSQQTSGGAYNEQFF. CDR3 nucleotide sequence: TGTGCCAGCAGCCAACAGACTAGCGGGGGGGCCTACAATGAGCAGTTCTTC. The gene calls are TRBV4-2 and TRBJ2-1, with TRBD2 matching 14 bases. V gave up 2 bases and J gave up 2 bases; unmatched junction bases: 2. The V gene's germline CDR1 is LGHNA and CDR2 YNFKEQ. This CDR3 has 17 amino acids.

Only a few counts were recorded for this clonotype. The chain is built from TRBV7-9 and TRBJ1-2; 10 nucleotides match TRBD1. Trimming cost V 4 bases and J 2 bases; bases outside gene matches: 4. Germline V lookup: CDR1 SEHNR, CDR2 FQNEAQ (reference sequence). The CDR3 runs 15 residues. CDR3 DNA sequence: TGTGCCAGCAGCTCGGGACAGGGGCGAAACTATGGCTACACCTTC. Its translation is CASSSGQGRNYGYTF.

This clonotype came up a few times. The rearrangement uses TRBV4-2 and TRBJ2-7; 8 bases map to TRBD2. Germline CDR1 and CDR2: LGHNA and YNFKEQ. The CDR3 spans 16 residues. After removal of 3 bases from V and 4 bases from J, the junction contained 11 bases not matched to a gene. The CDR3 region is CASSHVPGLAFYEQYF. The CDR3 DNA follows: TGTGCCAGCAGCCACGTTCCTGGACTAGCCTTTTACGAGCAGTACTTC.

The CDR3 loop is CASSLTGHESTDTQYF. CDR3 bases: TGTGCCAGCAGCTTAACTGGCCACGAGTCCACAGATACGCAGTATTTT. This chain links TRBV7-3 with TRBJ2-3, with D unclear. CDR1 is SGHTA, CDR2 FQGTGA, per germline. Trimming pared 0 bases from V and 2 bases from J, leaving 12 bases between. The CDR3 totals 16 residues.

This clonotype was seen at least ten times. The chain carries TRBV5-5 and TRBJ2-1; D is tentatively TRBD1 or TRBD2 (5 bases each). CDR3 size: 14 residues. Germline V gene lookup returns CDR1 SGHKS and CDR2 YYEKEE (reference sequence). Trimming pared 7 bases from V and 2 bases from J, leaving 13 bases between. The CDR3 spells CASSGTNTYNEQFF. CDR3 in DNA: TGTGCCAGCTCCGGGACGAATACCTACAATGAGCAGTTCTTC.

Ten or more counts support this clonotype. V usage is TRBV4-2 and J usage is TRBJ2-2; 9 nucleotides line up with TRBD1. Germline CDR1 LGHNA, CDR2 YNFKEQ. Losses at the gene ends were 4 bases for V and 5 bases for J; bases not matched to a gene: 8. The CDR3 loop spans 16 amino acids. In DNA form, the CDR3 reads TGTGCCAGCAGCCCACTGACAGGGGGTAGGACCGGGGAGCTGTTTTTT. It is translated as CASSPLTGGRTGELFF.

This clonotype was recorded a few times. The chain carries TRBV15 and TRBJ1-2; D gene unclear. Per the germline V gene, CDR1 is LNHNV and CDR2 is YYDKDF (reference sequence). The CDR3 consists of 12 residues. V lost 4 bases and J lost 8, with 11 bases in between. The CDR3 region has the DNA TGTGCCACCAGCAACGATCTCGGGGGCTACACCTTC. As protein: CATSNDLGGYTF.